The 15 T cell receptor beta chains reported below all come from one sample, sequenced in a study of cytomegalovirus exposure and HLA in healthy donors. The table came from immunoSEQ multiplex PCR; TCRdb's copy has only in-frame clones and leaves some out. The sample holds 150,000 to 200,000 clones; roughly nine tenths are singletons and the top ten take around 3%. Specimen: PBMCs. The receptors were gathered from a woman aged 18-35 years in good health and CMV-seropositive.

In nucleotides, the CDR3 is TGTGCCAGCAGGCGACAGGGCGCAGATACGCAGTATTTT. Translating it yields CASRRQGADTQYF. This chain joins TRBV6-5 and TRBJ2-3; 7 bases map to TRBD1. The CDR3 runs to 13 residues. CDR1 is MNHEY and CDR2 is SVGAGI in the germline V gene. Trimming removed 6 bases from V and 4 bases from J; junction bases left unmatched: 4.

This chain uses TRBV7-8 with TRBJ1-5; 7 nucleotides align to TRBD1. J was trimmed by 5 bases and V by 4 bases; bases with no gene match: 5. CDR1 SGHVS and CDR2 FQNEAQ come from the germline V gene. There are 14 residues in the CDR3. CDR3 DNA: TGTGCCAGCAGCTGGACAGGCAGAGATCAGCCCCAGCATTTT. This encodes CASSWTGRDQPQHF. The whole variable domain, remainder taken from reference TRBV7-8 and TRBJ1-5, is GAGVSQSPRYKVAKRGQDVALRCDPISGHVSLFWYQQALGQGPEFLTYFQNEAQLDKSGLPSDRFFAERPEGSVSTLKIQRTQQEDSAVYLCASSWTGRDQPQHFGDGTRLSIL.

V and J are TRBV27 and TRBJ2-3; D is undetermined. The CDR3 extends over 14 amino acids. In germline, CDR1 is MNHEY, CDR2 SMNVEV (reference sequence). V lost 6 bases and J 6 bases, leaving 16 bases between the germline ends. CDR3 nucleotides: TGTGCCAGCAGGCGGATCCCTTATGCGGATACGCAGTATTTT. Residues: CASRRIPYADTQYF.

The chain couples TRBV7-3 to TRBJ1-1; TRBD1 matches 8 bases. Per the germline V gene, CDR1 is SGHTA and CDR2 is FQGTGA. The CDR3 is 15 residues long. The J segment lost 2 bases and the V segment lost 5 bases, leaving 7 bases of the junction unmatched. CDR3 nucleotide sequence: TGTGCCAGCAGCAAGGGACAGGCCTCCAACACTGAAGCTTTCTTT. Translation: CASSKGQASNTEAFF.

The chain has TRBV10-3 and TRBJ2-2; TRBD2 matches at 10 bases. This CDR3 is 17 amino acids long. Germline trimming cut 4 bases from V and 1 base from J; bases unmatched to any gene: 6. The germline V gene encodes CDR1 ENHRY and CDR2 SYGVKD. The DNA of the CDR3 is TGTGCCATCAGTGTGGCACTAGCGGGACAGAACACCGGGGAGCTGTTTTTT. It codes for CAISVALAGQNTGELFF.

V is TRBV7-2 and J is TRBJ2-7; 9 bases line up with TRBD1. This CDR3 has 16 amino acids. J was trimmed by 2 bases and V by 7 bases; bases with no gene match: 12. Germline CDR1 and CDR2: SGHTA and FQGNSA. CDR3 sequence (DNA): TGTGCCAGCATCCCACAGGCCGGGACAGGGACCTACGAGCAGTACTTC. This translates into CASIPQAGTGTYEQYF. Full variable domain (outside the CDR3, taken from reference TRBV7-2 and TRBJ2-7): GAGVSQSPSNKVTEKGKDVELRCDPISGHTALYWYRQSLGQGLEFLIYFQGNSAPDKSGLPSDRFSAERTGGSVSTLTIQRTQQEDSAVYLCASIPQAGTGTYEQYFGPGTRLTVT.

This clone was seen a single time. This chain connects TRBV7-9 to TRBJ1-2, with 8 bases matching TRBD1. CDR3 length: 17 residues. Per germline, CDR1 SEHNR and CDR2 FQNEAQ (reference sequence). After removal of 4 bases from V and 4 bases from J, the junction contained 14 bases not matched to a gene. CDR3 DNA sequence: TGTGCCAGCAGCTACAGGGCCGGGACAGGTTTCCCCTATGGCTACACCTTC. Translated, it gives CASSYRAGTGFPYGYTF.

The genes are TRBV15 and TRBJ2-1; 7 nucleotides match TRBD2. CDR3 size: 16 residues. Germline V gene sequence: CDR1 LNHNV, CDR2 YYDKDF (reference sequence). Unmatched junction bases numbered 12, after V lost 0 bases and J lost 10 bases. DNA of the CDR3: TGTGCCACCAGCAGAGAGGGGGGGAGGGCCGTCCGAGAGCAGTTCTTC. Translated: CATSREGGRAVREQFF.

J is TRBJ2-7 and V is TRBV7-9, with 7 bases lining up with TRBD2. The CDR3 consists of 13 residues. Germline assignment: CDR1 SEHNR and CDR2 FQNEAQ (reference sequence). V lost 5 bases to trimming and J lost 7 bases; unmatched junction nucleotides: 8. Here the CDR3 DNA reads TGTGCCAGCAGCCCAACTCAAGCGGGGGAGCAGTACTTC. Its translation: CASSPTQAGEQYF.

V gene TRBV4-2 combines with J gene TRBJ2-7; 9 bases map to TRBD2. Germline V gives CDR1 LGHNA, CDR2 YNFKEQ. Unmatched junction bases numbered 7, after V lost 0 bases and J lost 1 base. This CDR3 contains 17 residues. CDR3 DNA sequence: TGTGCCAGCAGCCAAGAGGGTAGCGGGAGATTTTCCTACGAGCAGTACTTC. This gives the protein CASSQEGSGRFSYEQYF.

The V and J genes are TRBV7-9 and TRBJ1-2, with D perhaps matching TRBD1 (5 bases). CDR1 is SEHNR and CDR2 is FQNEAQ in the germline V gene (reference sequence). Trimming removed 3 bases from V and 4 bases from J, with 15 bases in between. This CDR3 has 15 amino acids. The CDR3 DNA sequence: TGTGCCAGCAGCTTTCAGGGTTTAAGGAGCTATGGCTACACCTTC. Translating gives CASSFQGLRSYGYTF.

This sequence joins TRBV4-1 and TRBJ2-1; 7 bases fit TRBD2. The CDR3 runs to 15 residues. The ends lost 1 base at V and 10 bases at J; junction bases unmatched: 10. Germline CDR1 reads MGHRA; CDR2 reads YSYEKL. Here the CDR3 reads CASSQGPLAGVEQFF. CDR3 coding DNA: TGCGCCAGCAGCCAAGGGCCCTTGGCGGGAGTGGAGCAGTTCTTC.

The chain recombines TRBV6-5 with TRBJ2-7, with D uncertain. CDR1 and CDR2 (germline): MNHEY, SVGAGI. Trimming removed 0 bases at V and 2 bases at J, with 11 bases between. The CDR3 contains 15 residues. The CDR3 sequence is CASSYSVRQTYEQYF. DNA for the CDR3: TGTGCCAGCAGTTACTCGGTGAGACAAACCTACGAGCAGTACTTC.

The chain links TRBV25-1 to TRBJ2-1; weak D call: TRBD2 (6 bases). The CDR3 loop spans 15 amino acids. Germline CDR1 MGHDK, CDR2 SYGVNS. Trimming cost V 8 bases and J 0 bases, with 14 bases left between them. The CDR3 here is CASHHTGVSYNEQFF. The CDR3 DNA sequence: TGTGCCAGCCATCATACGGGGGTCTCCTACAATGAGCAGTTCTTC.

The chain joins TRBV6-5 to TRBJ2-5; perhaps TRBD1 as D (6 bases). The length of the CDR3 is 14 residues. Trimming removed 2 bases at V and 1 base at J, with 8 bases between. The germline V gene encodes CDR1 MNHEY and CDR2 SVGAGI. CDR3 amino acids: CASSYGGGQETQYF. CDR3 coding DNA: TGTGCCAGCAGTTACGGGGGCGGCCAAGAGACCCAGTACTTC.